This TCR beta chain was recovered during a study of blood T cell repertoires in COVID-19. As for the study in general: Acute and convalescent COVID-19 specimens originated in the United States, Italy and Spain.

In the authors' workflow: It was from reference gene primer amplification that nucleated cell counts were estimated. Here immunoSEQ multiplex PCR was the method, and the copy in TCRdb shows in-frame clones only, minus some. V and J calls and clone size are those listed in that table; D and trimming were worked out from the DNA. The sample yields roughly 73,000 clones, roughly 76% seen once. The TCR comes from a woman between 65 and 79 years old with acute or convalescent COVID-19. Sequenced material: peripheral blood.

The CDR3 nucleotides read TGCGCCAGCAGCAGGAGGAGGACCACAGGGGAGGCTGGAAACACCATATATTTT. Protein sequence: CASSRRRTTGEAGNTIYF. The gene calls are TRBV4-1 and TRBJ1-3, with 7 bases matching TRBD1. The germline CDR1 and CDR2 sequences are MGHRA and YSYEKL. J lost 2 bases, V lost 5 bases, and 15 bases had no gene match. The CDR3 contains 18 residues.